Listed below are T cell receptor beta chains from one sample, sequenced in a study of cytomegalovirus exposure and HLA in healthy donors. Profiling relied on immunoSEQ multiplex PCR, and the TCRdb table lists in-frame clones only, not all of them. This table holds approximately 100,000 clones, 73% found once. The sequencing input was PBMCs. These receptors all stem from a man in his forties in good health and CMV-seronegative. CDR3s include the opening cysteine and the closing phenylalanine or tryptophan. Fields, in order: V gene, clone size, D gene, J gene, CDR3 protein, CDR3 DNA. D genes are given only for firm matches. Size is stated for part of the rows, as once, few or many counts, or as a class when the clone is expanded.

V: TRBV4-1; size: NA; D: NA; J: TRBJ1-1; CDR3: CASSQVSGNTEAFF; DNA: TGCGCCAGCAGCCAAGTCAGCGGGAACACTGAAGCTTTCTTT
V: TRBV19; size: NA; D: NA; J: TRBJ1-6; CDR3: CASTPSREGPTPLHF; DNA: TGTGCCAGTACCCCCTCCCGGGAGGGGCCTACACCCCTCCACTTT
V: TRBV7-9; size: once; D: NA; J: TRBJ1-1; CDR3: CASSHTENTEAFF; DNA: TGTGCCAGCAGCCATACAGAGAACACTGAAGCTTTCTTT
V: TRBV7-9; size: NA; D: TRBD1; J: TRBJ2-1; CDR3: CASSPGTGREQFF; DNA: TGTGCCAGCAGCCCCGGGACAGGGAGGGAGCAGTTCTTC
V: TRBV5-1; size: NA; D: TRBD1; J: TRBJ1-3; CDR3: CASSLPAGTGSGNTIYF; DNA: TGCGCCAGCAGCCTCCCCGCCGGGACAGGGTCTGGAAACACCATATATTTT
V: TRBV2; size: NA; D: TRBD1; J: TRBJ2-7; CDR3: CASRDRDRAYEQYF; DNA: TGTGCCAGCAGGGACCGGGACAGGGCCTACGAGCAGTACTTC
V: TRBV2; size: NA; D: NA; J: TRBJ2-3; CDR3: CAVEADTQYF; DNA: TGTGCCGTCGAGGCAGATACGCAGTATTTT
V: TRBV27; size: NA; D: TRBD1; J: TRBJ2-1; CDR3: CASSSPPGQGNNEQFF; DNA: TGTGCCAGCAGTTCGCCCCCGGGACAGGGGAACAATGAGCAGTTCTTC
V: TRBV7-9; size: NA; D: NA; J: TRBJ2-5; CDR3: CASSLIDRLETQYF; DNA: TGTGCCAGCAGCTTAATTGACAGGTTGGAGACCCAGTACTTC
V: TRBV4-1; size: NA; D: NA; J: TRBJ1-5; CDR3: CASSQDSLYSNQPQHF; DNA: TGCGCCAGCAGCCAAGATTCCCTTTATAGCAATCAGCCCCAGCATTTT
V: TRBV7-9; size: few; D: TRBD1; J: TRBJ2-1; CDR3: CASSLGQRGDEQFF; DNA: TGTGCCAGCAGCCTGGGACAGAGGGGAGATGAGCAGTTCTTC
V: TRBV7-6; size: once; D: TRBD2; J: TRBJ2-3; CDR3: CASRSSGGTDTQYF; DNA: TGTGCCAGCAGGTCCAGCGGGGGAACAGATACGCAGTATTTT
V: TRBV28; size: NA; D: NA; J: TRBJ1-6; CDR3: CASRYSTGGFSPLHF; DNA: TGTGCCAGCAGATACTCGACAGGAGGTTTTTCACCCCTCCACTTT
V: TRBV4-2; size: NA; D: NA; J: TRBJ1-2; CDR3: CASSQDLNSYGYTF; DNA: TGTGCCAGCAGCCAAGATCTAAACAGCTATGGCTACACCTTC
V: TRBV2; size: NA; D: TRBD1; J: TRBJ2-7; CDR3: CASSDGTGDLPYEQYF; DNA: TGTGCCAGCAGTGACGGGACAGGGGACCTGCCCTACGAGCAGTACTTC
V: TRBV6-6; size: NA; D: NA; J: TRBJ1-1; CDR3: CASSYTGLNTEAFF; DNA: TGTGCCAGCAGTTACACAGGATTAAACACTGAAGCTTTCTTT
V: TRBV6-1; size: few; D: NA; J: TRBJ1-1; CDR3: CASILRAVNTEAFF; DNA: TGTGCCAGCATCTTGAGGGCGGTGAACACTGAAGCTTTCTTT
V: TRBV10-1; size: NA; D: NA; J: TRBJ2-7; CDR3: CASSFPTDYSSYEQYF; DNA: TGCGCCAGCAGTTTTCCCACTGACTATAGCTCCTACGAGCAGTACTTC
V: TRBV4-1; size: NA; D: TRBD1; J: TRBJ1-5; CDR3: CASSRQGNQPQHF; DNA: TGCGCCAGCAGCCGACAGGGGAACCAGCCCCAGCATTTT
V: TRBV4-2; size: NA; D: NA; J: TRBJ1-4; CDR3: CASSPSYRDPLGKLFF; DNA: TGTGCCAGCAGCCCGTCATACAGGGACCCCTTAGGAAAACTGTTTTTT
V: TRBV10-3; size: NA; D: TRBD1; J: TRBJ1-5; CDR3: CAIQGAQGQPQHF; DNA: TGTGCCATTCAGGGGGCTCAGGGTCAGCCCCAGCATTTT
V: TRBV27; size: NA; D: NA; J: TRBJ2-3; CDR3: CASSPRGDTQYF; DNA: TGTGCCAGCAGTCCCAGGGGCGATACGCAGTATTTT
V: TRBV6-5; size: NA; D: NA; J: TRBJ1-4; CDR3: CASSRQEQNEKLFF; DNA: TGTGCCAGCAGTAGACAGGAGCAGAATGAAAAACTGTTTTTT
V: TRBV9; size: few; D: TRBD1; J: TRBJ2-5; CDR3: CASSLIGTARGETQYF; DNA: TGTGCCAGCAGCCTGATCGGGACAGCGAGGGGAGAGACCCAGTACTTC
V: TRBV29-1; size: NA; D: NA; J: TRBJ2-3; CDR3: CSSARGDTQYF; DNA: TGCAGCTCTGCACGGGGAGATACGCAGTATTTT